Included here is one TCR beta chain sequence, with context. Per the authors' pipeline: Using reference gene primer amplification, nucleated cell counts were estimated. Method: immunoSEQ multiplex PCR; TCRdb's copy keeps in-frame clones and lacks some. The D gene and trimming were derived from the DNA, and the V and J assignments and clone size from that table. The table lists 250,000 to 300,000 clones, about four fifths of them singletons, with more than 4% in the top ten. The entry originates in a study of blood T cell repertoires in COVID-19. About the research overall: Acute and convalescent COVID-19 samples came from the United States, Italy and Spain.

Germline CDR1 is SGHDN and CDR2 is FVKESK. CDR3 length: 12 amino acids. The V gene end was trimmed by 5 bases and the J gene end by 5 bases; junction bases not matched to a gene: 1. The rearrangement uses TRBV14 and TRBJ2-7, with 9 bases that match TRBD1. This receptor was obtained from a man between 35 and 55 years old who had been exposed to COVID-19. The sample consisted of PBMCs or T cells enriched from blood (not recorded which). The CDR3 sequence is CASSRTGDEQYF. The CDR3 DNA reads TGTGCCAGCAGCAGGACAGGGGACGAGCAGTACTTC.